The 31 T cell receptor beta chains below all came from one sample that was sequenced in a study of cytomegalovirus exposure and HLA in healthy donors. The study ran its PCR with 60 Vbeta and 13 Jbeta primers. This table comes from immunoSEQ multiplex PCR, and its TCRdb copy is limited to in-frame clones, with some not included. This sample carries 150,000 to 200,000 clones, 80% to 90% of them seen once, and the ten largest clones take about 2%. The sequenced material came from PBMCs. These receptors all come from a man younger than 35 in good health and CMV-seropositive.

The rearrangement uses TRBV14 and TRBJ1-1; D ambiguous. CDR3 length: 12 amino acids. V was cut by 1 base and J by 7 bases, with 7 bases left in between. CDR1 is SGHDN and CDR2 is FVKESK in the germline V gene. The CDR3 region is CASSQATFEAFF. In DNA, the CDR3 is TGTGCCAGCAGCCAAGCAACATTTGAAGCTTTCTTT.

This chain connects TRBV10-1 to TRBJ2-7; TRBD2 matches at 14 bases. Germline CDR1 reads WNHNN; CDR2 reads SYGVQD (reference sequence). The CDR3 loop spans 14 amino acids. The V and J ends lost 6 bases and 8 bases, in that order; junction bases with no gene match: 6. The CDR3 DNA is TGCGCCAGCAGAGGACTAGCGGGGGGTAGACAGCAGTACTTC. It codes for CASRGLAGGRQQYF.

In its sample, this clone was seen a few times. This sequence joins TRBV5-1 and TRBJ1-4; D is unclear. Germline lookup yields CDR1 SGHRS and CDR2 YFSETQ. The CDR3 contains 16 residues. V dropped 3 bases and J dropped 4 bases, with 16 bases sitting between them. The CDR3 DNA reads as TGCGCCAGCAGCTCCCGGCCCGACAAGTTTAATGAAAAACTGTTTTTT. Protein sequence: CASSSRPDKFNEKLFF.

This sequence joins TRBV19 and TRBJ1-1; D is unresolved. Looked up from germline, CDR1 is LNHDA and CDR2 is SQIVND (reference sequence). The length of the CDR3 is 13 residues. V dropped 3 bases and J dropped 1 base, with 6 bases sitting between them. CDR3 residues: CASSITKNTEAFF. DNA for the CDR3: TGTGCCAGTAGTATTACAAAGAACACTGAAGCTTTCTTT. Filled out from reference TRBV19 and TRBJ1-1, the complete variable domain reads DGGITQSPKYLFRKEGQNVTLSCEQNLNHDAMYWYRQDPGQGLRLIYYSQIVNDFQKGDIAEGYSVSREKKESFPLTVTSAQKNPTAFYLCASSITKNTEAFFGQGTRLTVV.

This chain connects TRBV2 to TRBJ2-2; D perhaps matches TRBD2 (6 bases). Germline-derived CDR1 and CDR2 are SNHLY and FYNNEI. The CDR3 loop spans 13 amino acids. V gave up 8 bases and J gave up 5 bases, with 12 bases separating them. CDR3 residues: CASGTGVTGELFF. CDR3 DNA sequence: TGTGCCAGCGGGACGGGGGTTACCGGGGAGCTGTTTTTT.

The V gene is TRBV9, the J gene TRBJ1-4; D ambiguous. This CDR3 contains 14 residues. The V end was cut by 0 bases, the J end by 8 bases, with 11 bases between. The germline gives CDR1 SGDLS, CDR2 YYNGEE. CDR3 DNA sequence: TGTGCCAGCAGCGTAGAACAGAAACCAGAAAAACTGTTTTTT. This translates into CASSVEQKPEKLFF.

V is TRBV7-9 and J is TRBJ1-2, with a weak D call TRBD1 (5 bases). The CDR3 totals 14 residues. The germline V gene encodes CDR1 SEHNR and CDR2 FQNEAQ (reference sequence). V lost 4 bases and J lost 4, with 13 bases in between. The CDR3, as DNA: TGTGCCAGCAGCTCCACAGGATATAGCTATGGCTACACCTTC. Translated: CASSSTGYSYGYTF.

The chain has TRBV7-2 and TRBJ2-3; unclear D gene. There are 11 residues in the CDR3. V dropped 5 bases and J dropped 3 bases, with 3 bases sitting between them. Germline CDR1 reads SGHTA; CDR2 reads FQGNSA. CDR3 nucleotide sequence: TGTGCCAGCAGCCGGACAGATACGCAGTATTTT. Translating gives CASSRTDTQYF.

The rearrangement uses TRBV7-8 and TRBJ1-4, with a tentative D call TRBD1 (5 bases). The CDR3 runs to 16 residues. Trimming shortened V by 2 bases and J by 3 bases, and 13 bases separated the two germline ends. From germline, CDR1 is SGHVS and CDR2 FQNEAQ. The CDR3 DNA sequence: TGTGCCAGCAGCTTATGGGAGGTGGGGGCTAATGAAAAACTGTTTTTT. Protein: CASSLWEVGANEKLFF.

The J gene is TRBJ1-5, the V gene TRBV4-1; TRBD1 matches 10 bases. The CDR3 length is 18 residues. Germline CDR1 and CDR2: MGHRA and YSYEKL. V shed 0 bases and J 2 bases; nucleotides not matched to a gene: 7. CDR3 loop: CASSQDRTGGVGNQPQHF. CDR3 DNA sequence: TGCGCCAGCAGCCAAGACCGGACAGGGGGGGTGGGCAATCAGCCCCAGCATTTT.

The chain uses TRBV4-1 and TRBJ1-5; the match to TRBD1 covers 7 bases. This CDR3 contains 15 residues. Germline assignment: CDR1 MGHRA and CDR2 YSYEKL. V was pared by 5 bases and J by 7 bases, with 11 bases of the junction left unmatched. The CDR3 spells CASSATGDPNQPQHF. The CDR3 nucleotides read TGCGCCAGCAGCGCTACAGGGGATCCTAACCAGCCCCAGCATTTT.

The chain joins TRBV9 to TRBJ2-7, with 9 bases matching TRBD1. CDR3 length: 16 residues. Germline assignment: CDR1 SGDLS and CDR2 YYNGEE. V shed 0 bases and J 0 bases; nucleotides not matched to a gene: 4. Here the CDR3 DNA reads TGTGCCAGCAGCGTAGAGGGACAGGGTAGCTCCTACGAGCAGTACTTC. Translating it yields CASSVEGQGSSYEQYF.

The V and J genes are TRBV11-2 and TRBJ2-5, with D perhaps TRBD2 (6 bases). CDR3 length equals 14 residues. Germline values: CDR1 SGHAT, CDR2 FQNNGV. V lost 1 base to trimming and J lost 5 bases, with 11 bases between them. Here the CDR3 reads CASSLGGGRETQYF. In DNA, the CDR3 is TGTGCCAGCAGCTTAGGAGGTGGGAGGGAGACCCAGTACTTC.

This clone was observed a few times. The rearrangement links TRBV4-1 to TRBJ1-4; 8 bases are shared with TRBD1. Germline CDR1 MGHRA, CDR2 YSYEKL. Trimming removed 1 base from V and 8 bases from J; junction bases left unmatched: 6. The CDR3 has 15 amino acids. As DNA, the CDR3 is TGCGCCAGCAGCCAAGTTAGGACAGGGAGGGAAAAACTGTTTTTT. Amino acid sequence: CASSQVRTGREKLFF.

For this clone: The sample holds other DNA sequences that translate to the same CDR3. This chain links TRBV30 with TRBJ1-2, with 8 bases matching TRBD1. Germline loops: CDR1 GTSNPN, CDR2 SVGIG (reference sequence). Trimming took 6 bases from V and 4 from J; bases not matched to a gene: 7. The CDR3 extends over 13 amino acids. This CDR3 reads CACPPGTGYGYTF. The CDR3 DNA reads TGTGCCTGCCCCCCAGGGACAGGCTATGGCTACACCTTC.

The V and J genes are TRBV2 and TRBJ2-1; TRBD2 agrees at 8 bases. Looked up from germline, CDR1 is SNHLY and CDR2 is FYNNEI. The CDR3 totals 15 residues. Trimming at V came to 6 bases and at J to 6 bases, leaving 10 bases not matched to a gene. CDR3 residues: CASSPSGLAGNEQFF. The CDR3 DNA follows: TGTGCCAGCAGCCCATCCGGACTAGCAGGCAATGAGCAGTTCTTC.

The V gene is TRBV2, the J gene TRBJ2-7; D possibly corresponds to TRBD1 (5 bases). Germline values: CDR1 SNHLY, CDR2 FYNNEI. Between the trimmed V and J ends, which lost 4 bases and 0 bases, there was a span of 16 bases. This CDR3 is built from 16 residues. As DNA, the CDR3 is TGTGCCAGCAGTGCTGGATGGCAGGGCTCCTCCTACGAGCAGTACTTC. This codes for CASSAGWQGSSYEQYF.

V gene TRBV9 combines with J gene TRBJ2-2, with TRBD2 matching over 8 bases. V shed 0 bases and J 5 bases; nucleotides not matched to a gene: 3. The germline CDR1 and CDR2 sequences are SGDLS and YYNGEE. The length of the CDR3 is 15 residues. The CDR3 here is CASSVAGGMTGELFF. The CDR3 DNA sequence: TGTGCCAGCAGCGTAGCGGGGGGGATGACCGGGGAGCTGTTTTTT.

The chain carries TRBV15 and TRBJ1-2, with 8 bases identical to TRBD1. J lost 5 bases, V lost 0 bases, and 2 bases had no gene match. Germline CDR1 reads LNHNV; CDR2 reads YYDKDF (reference sequence). The CDR3 has 14 amino acids. The CDR3 loop is CATSRDRTGYGYTF. As DNA, the CDR3 is TGTGCCACCAGCAGAGATAGGACAGGGTATGGCTACACCTTC.

The chain combines TRBV10-3 with TRBJ2-7; perhaps TRBD2 as D (5 bases). The CDR3 length is 16 residues. Trimming took 1 base from V and 0 from J, leaving 13 bases between them. Germline-derived CDR1 and CDR2 are ENHRY and SYGVKD. The chain's CDR3 is CAISELAGGGSYEQYF. The CDR3 DNA reads TGTGCCATCAGTGAGTTGGCAGGAGGAGGCTCCTACGAGCAGTACTTC.

The table lists this clone with a few counts. The rearrangement joins TRBV7-2 to TRBJ2-1; TRBD1 aligns across 7 bases. With V trimmed by 1 base and J by 9 bases, 12 bases remained unmatched. Germline V gene sequence: CDR1 SGHTA, CDR2 FQGNSA. The CDR3 covers 16 residues. CDR3 coding DNA: TGTGCCAGCAGCTTAGGCCCCTCACCAAACAGGGGTGAGCAGTTCTTC. The encoded protein is CASSLGPSPNRGEQFF.

The V and J genes are TRBV30 and TRBJ1-4; D is uncertain. CDR1 and CDR2 from the germline V gene are GTSNPN and SVGIG (reference sequence). V was pared by 2 bases and J by 0 bases, with 7 bases between. This CDR3 is built from 14 residues. The CDR3 spells CAWSLGTTNEKLFF. CDR3 bases: TGTGCCTGGAGTCTCGGGACAACTAATGAAAAACTGTTTTTT.

The CDR3 is CASSFGTKPLEAFF. CDR3 bases: TGTGCCAGCAGCTTCGGGACAAAACCCCTTGAAGCTTTCTTT. The rearrangement links TRBV7-8 to TRBJ1-1; perhaps TRBD1 as D (6 bases). The V end lost 3 bases, the J end lost 7 bases, and 15 bases lay between the germline ends. The germline V gene has CDR1 SGHVS and CDR2 FQNEAQ. The CDR3 consists of 14 residues.

This clone is a singleton in its sample. The gene calls are TRBV11-3 and TRBJ1-1; no clear D gene. V was pared by 4 bases and J by 6 bases, with 15 bases between. There are 14 residues in the CDR3. CDR1 and CDR2 (germline): SGHNT, YENEEA. The CDR3 sequence: CASSSVLGPSEAFF. The CDR3 region has the DNA TGTGCCAGCAGCTCGGTTCTAGGCCCCTCTGAAGCTTTCTTT. The full variable domain, with the rest looked up from reference TRBV11-3 and TRBJ1-1, is EAGVVQSPRYKIIEKKQPVAFWCNPISGHNTLYWYLQNLGQGPELLIRYENEEAVDDSQLPKDRFSAERLKGVDSTLKIQPAELGDSAVYLCASSSVLGPSEAFFGQGTRLTVV.

The genes are TRBV7-7 and TRBJ2-3, with D perhaps TRBD2 (5 bases). V shed 3 bases and J shed 2 bases, with 6 bases lying between them. Germline loops: CDR1 SSHAT, CDR2 FNYEAQ (reference sequence). The CDR3 contains 13 residues. CDR3 DNA sequence: TGTGCCAGCAGCTTGACTAACACAGATACGCAGTATTTT. It specifies CASSLTNTDTQYF.

The CDR3: CASSESRTGGYDEQFF. Written as DNA, the CDR3 is TGTGCCAGCAGTGAATCCCGGACAGGGGGGTACGATGAGCAGTTCTTC. V is TRBV2 and J is TRBJ2-1; 10 nucleotides agree with TRBD1. CDR1 is SNHLY, CDR2 FYNNEI, per germline. The CDR3 loop spans 16 amino acids. The J segment lost 8 bases and the V segment lost 2 bases, leaving 9 bases of the junction unmatched.

This sequence joins TRBV7-8 and TRBJ1-4, with D perhaps TRBD1 (6 bases). Trimming took off 3 bases at V and 3 bases at J, with 14 bases between the two ends. CDR1 and CDR2 from the germline V gene are SGHVS and FQNEAQ. The CDR3 is 16 amino acids. CDR3 coding DNA: TGTGCCAGCAGCTTTTCCACGGCAGGGGCTAATGAAAAACTGTTTTTT. Its translation: CASSFSTAGANEKLFF.

V gene TRBV5-8 combines with J gene TRBJ2-1, with TRBD1 matching over 7 bases. Trimming removed 1 base from V and 7 bases from J; junction bases left unmatched: 8. Germline V CDR1 and CDR2: SGHTS, YDEGEE. The CDR3 runs to 15 residues. CDR3: CASSLFWTGGNEQFF. The CDR3 region has the DNA TGTGCCAGCAGCTTGTTTTGGACAGGAGGAAATGAGCAGTTCTTC. Looking up the rest from reference TRBV5-8 and TRBJ2-1 gives the full variable domain: EAGVTQSPTHLIKTRGQQATLRCSPISGHTSVYWYQQALGLGLQFLLWYDEGEERNRGNFPPRFSGRQFPNYSSELNVNALELEDSALYLCASSLFWTGGNEQFFGPGTRLTVL.

V gene TRBV7-8 combines with J gene TRBJ1-1, with 10 positions matching TRBD1. With 5 bases clipped from V and 0 bases from J, the junction kept 9 bases outside the gene matches. The CDR3 spans 17 residues. Germline V gene lookup returns CDR1 SGHVS and CDR2 FQNEAQ. The chain's CDR3 is CASSPQGGQGMNTEAFF. The DNA of the CDR3 is TGTGCCAGCAGCCCCCAAGGGGGACAGGGGATGAACACTGAAGCTTTCTTT.

This sequence joins TRBV27 and TRBJ2-1, with TRBD2 as a possible D gene (6 bases). This CDR3 is built from 15 residues. Germline V gives CDR1 MNHEY, CDR2 SMNVEV (reference sequence). V was shortened by 6 bases and J by 7 bases, with 19 bases between the two germline ends. CDR3 coding DNA: TGTGCCAGCAGACAACTAGCCCTTCTGGGTAATGAGCAGTTCTTC. This gives the protein CASRQLALLGNEQFF.

The rearrangement joins TRBV5-5 to TRBJ1-5; D is perhaps TRBD1 (5 bases). The length of the CDR3 is 14 residues. Germline values: CDR1 SGHKS, CDR2 YYEKEE (reference sequence). Trimming took off 0 bases at V and 3 bases at J, with 7 bases between the two ends. The CDR3 sequence: CASSLGQSNQPQHF. Written as DNA, the CDR3 is TGTGCCAGCAGCTTGGGACAGTCCAATCAGCCCCAGCATTTT.